This T cell receptor (beta chain) was identified during a study of shared clonotypes between healthy human individuals. CD45RO-negative, CCR7-selected cells formed the naive CD8 fraction, which excluded terminally differentiated effector memory CD45RA+ cells. The assay was immunoSEQ multiplex PCR, and TCRdb's table has in-frame clones only and misses some. The repertoire includes around 700,000 clones, just over 90% of them detected once, and roughly 24% sits in the top ten. Losses at the gene ends were 4 bases for V and 2 bases for J; bases not matched to a gene: 5. Germline-derived CDR1 and CDR2 are SGHTS and YDEGEE. There are 14 residues in the CDR3.

The sample was naive CD8+ T cells sorted from blood. J is TRBJ2-7 and V is TRBV5-8; TRBD1 aligns across 8 bases. This TCR derives from a man aged 25 to 45 in good health. The CDR3 loop reads CASSDPGQAYEQYF. The CDR3 nucleotides are TGTGCCAGCAGCGATCCGGGACAGGCCTACGAGCAGTACTTC.